This paragraph reports one T cell receptor (beta chain). Its antigen is as yet unknown. V was clipped by 2 bases and J by 5 bases, with 5 bases between them. The CDR3 has 12 amino acids. The germline gives CDR1 SGHNT, CDR2 YYREEE (reference sequence). The data derive from a study of T cells after yellow fever vaccination. Findings and limits, study-wide: Subsequent to the booster, the majority of primary-vaccination clones reappeared (around 96% CD4, approximately 90% CD8).

Conversion of TCR transcripts into cDNA relied on 5'RACE template switching, which added a universal primer site and UMIs. TCRdb re-called the 5' RACE reads through MiXCR, storing one row per CDR3 protein. The table records roughly 400,000 distinct CDR3 sequences, roughly a sixth of them present only once. Sequenced material: PBMCs, taken before the yellow fever booster vaccination. V and J are TRBV5-4 and TRBJ2-1, with D unclear. The sequence came from a man aged 18 to 30 who received the YFV17D yellow fever vaccine. The CDR3 region has the DNA TGTGCCAGCAGCTTTACAAACAATGAGCAGTTCTTC. Amino acids: CASSFTNNEQFF. Variable domain in full (rest from reference TRBV5-4 and TRBJ2-1): ETGVTQSPTHLIKTRGQQVTLRCSSQSGHNTVSWYQQALGQGPQFIFQYYREEENGRGNFPPRFSGLQFPNYSSELNVNALELDDSALYLCASSFTNNEQFFGPGTRLTVL.